The 16 T cell receptor beta chains below come from one sample, sequenced in a study of blood T cell repertoires in COVID-19. Only in-frame clones appear in the TCRdb table, and some are missing; sequencing was by immunoSEQ multiplex PCR. Of around 260,000 clones in the sample, 80% to 90% are singletons; the top ten hold roughly 4%. Sequences were obtained from PBMCs or T cells enriched from blood (not recorded which). The receptors shown here come from a woman aged 25 to 39 who had recovered from COVID-19.

The chain recombines TRBV5-4 with TRBJ2-3; 15 bases fit TRBD2. The length of the CDR3 is 17 residues. With 4 bases clipped from V and 4 bases from J, the junction kept 7 bases outside the gene matches. The V gene's germline CDR1 is SGHNT and CDR2 YYREEE (reference sequence). The CDR3 loop is CASSDRTSGRGADTQYF. In nucleotides, the CDR3 is TGTGCCAGCAGCGATAGGACTAGCGGGAGGGGCGCAGATACGCAGTATTTT.

In regard to this clone: The sample holds other DNA sequences that translate to the same CDR3. The rearrangement links TRBV27 to TRBJ1-3, with 7 bases lining up with TRBD1. The CDR3 is 13 amino acids. Germline lookup yields CDR1 MNHEY and CDR2 SMNVEV (reference sequence). The J segment lost 2 bases and the V segment lost 9 bases, leaving 4 bases of the junction unmatched. The CDR3 region is CASGQVAGNTIYF. The CDR3 region has the DNA TGTGCCAGTGGACAGGTGGCTGGAAACACCATATATTTT.

The chain has TRBV3-1 (or the pseudogene TRBV3-2) and TRBJ2-5; D not resolved. Germline CDR1 and CDR2: LGHDT and YNNKEL (reference sequence). Trimming took off 0 bases at V and 4 bases at J, with 9 bases between the two ends. This CDR3 spans 14 amino acids. CDR3 coding DNA: TGTGCCAGCAGCCAAGATGCGACTGTAGAGACCCAGTACTTC. Translating gives CASSQDATVETQYF.

V usage is TRBV27 and J usage is TRBJ1-2; TRBD1 aligns across 8 bases. The CDR3 is 15 residues long. The ends lost 1 base at V and 5 bases at J; junction bases unmatched: 6. Germline V lookup: CDR1 MNHEY, CDR2 SMNVEV (reference sequence). This CDR3 is CASSLYPGTGYGYTF. Here the CDR3 DNA reads TGTGCCAGCAGTTTATATCCCGGGACAGGTTATGGCTACACCTTC.

The CDR3 sequence: CASSEGGSTDTQYF. CDR3 sequence (DNA): TGTGCCAGCAGCGAGGGGGGGAGCACAGATACGCAGTATTTT. The gene calls are TRBV28 and TRBJ2-3; D is perhaps TRBD2 (7 bases). V was pared by 6 bases and J by 0 bases, with 10 bases between. Germline lookup yields CDR1 MDHEN and CDR2 SYDVKM. The CDR3 covers 14 residues.

The V and J genes are TRBV28 and TRBJ1-4; D unclear. The CDR3 length is 12 residues. Germline assignment: CDR1 MDHEN and CDR2 SYDVKM. Trimming shortened V by 5 bases and J by 11 bases, and 12 bases separated the two germline ends. The CDR3 nucleotides are TGTGCCAGCAGTCTCTCCCGAGGCAAACTGTTTTTT. Translating gives CASSLSRGKLFF.

The chain has TRBV30 and TRBJ1-3; D remains ambiguous. CDR1 is GTSNPN, CDR2 SVGIG, per germline (reference sequence). Deletions cut 3 bases from V and 10 bases from J, with 19 bases between. The CDR3 runs 14 residues. In DNA, the CDR3 is TGTGCCTGGAGATACCCCGGGGTTACGCGGACCATATATTTT. It translates to CAWRYPGVTRTIYF. Complete variable domain (other parts from reference TRBV30 and TRBJ1-3): SQTIHQWPATLVQPVGSPLSLECTVEGTSNPNLYWYRQAAGRGLQLLFYSVGIGQISSEVPQNLSASRPQDRQFILSSKKLLLSDSGFYLCAWRYPGVTRTIYFGEGSWLTVV.

J is TRBJ2-7 and V is TRBV5-4, with 7 bases identical to TRBD1. This CDR3 contains 14 residues. V dropped 0 bases and J dropped 7; count of bases not matched to a gene: 7. Per the germline V gene, CDR1 is SGHNT and CDR2 is YYREEE (reference sequence). CDR3: CASSLAGARGEQYF. The CDR3 DNA reads TGTGCCAGCAGCTTGGCCGGGGCCAGGGGGGAGCAGTACTTC.

This sequence joins TRBV28 and TRBJ2-1; a possible D gene is TRBD1 (5 bases). The CDR3 length is 14 residues. Germline V gene data show CDR1 as MDHEN and CDR2 as SYDVKM. V was pared by 3 bases and J by 2 bases, with 8 bases between. The chain's CDR3 is CASSLGQPYNEQFF. As DNA, the CDR3 is TGTGCCAGCAGTTTGGGGCAGCCCTACAATGAGCAGTTCTTC.

Notes on this clone: A much larger clone differs by one base, so this may be a read error. The chain combines TRBV7-9 with TRBJ2-7; D is unresolved. The CDR3 has 12 amino acids. The germline CDR1 and CDR2 sequences are SEHNR and FQNEAQ (reference sequence). Trimming left V 2 bases short and J 2 bases short, with 4 bases between. The CDR3 DNA follows: TGTGCCAGCAGCTTACAGACCTACGAGCAGTACTTC. Encoded protein: CASSLQTYEQYF.

In this sample, this clone turned up a few times. The V and J genes are TRBV5-1 and TRBJ2-3; 10 bases fit TRBD2. The V and J ends lost 3 bases and 6 bases, in that order; junction bases with no gene match: 13. Germline CDR1 is SGHRS and CDR2 is YFSETQ. The length of the CDR3 is 17 residues. Here the CDR3 DNA reads TGCGCCAGCAGCTCCGGACTAGCGGCGACACTCAGGGATACGCAGTATTTT. Translating gives CASSSGLAATLRDTQYF.

V is TRBV27 and J is TRBJ2-5; 8 bases are shared with TRBD1. CDR1 is MNHEY, CDR2 SMNVEV, per germline (reference sequence). The CDR3 runs 20 residues. Germline trimming cut 6 bases from V and 7 bases from J; bases unmatched to any gene: 28. Here the CDR3 DNA reads TGTGCCAGCAGCCCCGGTTCTCTAAGACCGGGACAGGTCGAATTCGGGACCCAGTACTTC. It encodes CASSPGSLRPGQVEFGTQYF.

V gene TRBV9 combines with J gene TRBJ2-5; D not certain. V was trimmed by 0 bases and J by 5 bases, leaving 11 bases between them. This CDR3 region has 14 residues. Germline-derived CDR1 and CDR2 are SGDLS and YYNGEE. CDR3 sequence (DNA): TGTGCCAGCAGCGTAGCTGGAGCTGGGGAGACCCAGTACTTC. Its translation: CASSVAGAGETQYF.

In this sample, this clone turned up a few times. The CDR3 DNA follows: TGTGCCAGCAGCCGACTAGCGGGGCTGAACACCGGGGAGCTGTTTTTT. This translates into CASSRLAGLNTGELFF. The genes are TRBV14 and TRBJ2-2; 11 nucleotides match TRBD2. CDR1 and CDR2 from the germline V gene are SGHDN and FVKESK. The CDR3 is 16 amino acids. Unmatched junction bases numbered 2, after V lost 4 bases and J lost 1 base.

The chain uses TRBV27 and TRBJ1-5, with D perhaps matching TRBD1 (5 bases). Trimming left V 3 bases short and J 6 bases short, with 15 bases between. Germline lookup yields CDR1 MNHEY and CDR2 SMNVEV (reference sequence). The CDR3 spans 15 residues. This CDR3 is CASSFWGGDSQPQHF. The CDR3 DNA sequence: TGTGCCAGCAGTTTTTGGGGGGGTGACAGTCAGCCCCAGCATTTT.

The chain carries TRBV5-4 and TRBJ1-1; D gene unclear. V lost 3 bases and J lost 1, with 13 bases in between. The germline V gene encodes CDR1 SGHNT and CDR2 YYREEE (reference sequence). The CDR3 extends over 15 amino acids. The CDR3 spells CASSSLRGRNTEAFF. For the CDR3, the DNA is TGTGCCAGCAGCTCCTTAAGAGGGAGGAACACTGAAGCTTTCTTT.